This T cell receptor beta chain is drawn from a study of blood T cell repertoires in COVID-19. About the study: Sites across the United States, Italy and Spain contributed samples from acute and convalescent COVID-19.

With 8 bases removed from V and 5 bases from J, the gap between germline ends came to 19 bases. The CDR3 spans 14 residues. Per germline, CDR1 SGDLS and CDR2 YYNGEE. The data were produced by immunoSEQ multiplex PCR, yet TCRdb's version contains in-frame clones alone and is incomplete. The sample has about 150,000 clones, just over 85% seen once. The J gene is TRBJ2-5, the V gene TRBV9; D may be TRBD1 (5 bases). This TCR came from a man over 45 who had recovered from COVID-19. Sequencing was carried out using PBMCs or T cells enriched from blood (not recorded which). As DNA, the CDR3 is TGTGCCAGTTCGCCAAGAACAGGATCGGAGACCCAGTACTTC. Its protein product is CASSPRTGSETQYF.